This passage covers 21 T cell receptor beta chains from one sample sequenced in a study of molecular identifiers for immune sequencing clone quantification (dated by TCRdb to the late 2010s). The library was prepared using PCR. TCRdb records NextSeq 500 as the sequencer. Through fastp at Q25 and MiXCR, TCRdb rebuilt clones from the public reads, retaining in-frame beta chains. Rows are combined by CDR3 protein, so each entry shows the most common genes and DNA. The sample table records some 89,000 distinct CDR3 sequences; roughly a quarter of these occur just once. 0.94% of the sample comes from the top ten. Sequencing was carried out using naive CD8+ T cells from blood, with Jurkat cell RNA spiked in. The cell subset or site label corresponds to: FACS-sorted CD8+CD4-CCR7+CD45RA+ naive T cells. These receptors all come from a human donor in good health. Some libraries in this study had Jurkat cell RNA spiked in.

As regards this clonotype: A much more abundant neighbour one base away suggests this may be a read error. The chain employs TRBV7-9 and TRBJ2-1; D unresolved. Trimming shortened V by 1 base and J by 10 bases, and 5 bases separated the two germline ends. Germline V lookup: CDR1 SEHNR, CDR2 FQNEAQ (reference sequence). CDR3 length: 11 amino acids. The CDR3 here is CASSLGEEQFF. Here the CDR3 DNA reads TGTGCCAGCAGCTTAGGGGAAGAGCAGTTCTTC.

This clonotype was found a few times. The rearrangement links TRBV15 to TRBJ1-5; TRBD1 matches 12 bases. Unmatched junction bases numbered 3, after V lost 3 bases and J lost 6 bases. Per the germline V gene, CDR1 is LNHNV and CDR2 is YYDKDF (reference sequence). CDR3 length: 15 amino acids. CDR3 bases: TGTGCCACCAGCAGGGGGACAGGGGGCGGTCAGCCCCAGCATTTT. Translation gives CATSRGTGGGQPQHF.

Of note for this clonotype: This may arise from a read error, as a much more abundant clone is one base away. The chain uses TRBV7-9 and TRBJ2-3, with a possible D match to TRBD2 (6 bases). There are 15 residues in the CDR3. The germline gives CDR1 SEHNR, CDR2 FQNEAQ (reference sequence). The CDR3: CAGSPPGTETDTQYF. The DNA for the CDR3 is TGTGCCGGCAGCCCTCCCGGGACTGAGACAGATACGCAGTATTTT.

This clonotype was picked up many times. V and J are TRBV7-6 and TRBJ2-3, with TRBD2 matching 8 bases. V gave up 2 bases and J gave up 4 bases; unmatched junction bases: 5. Germline CDR1 and CDR2: SGHVS and FNYEAQ. This CDR3 spans 15 amino acids. The chain's CDR3 is CASSLYGGAADTQYF. CDR3 DNA: TGTGCCAGCAGCTTATACGGGGGGGCTGCAGATACGCAGTATTTT.

Ten or more counts support this clonotype. This chain uses TRBV19 with TRBJ2-6, with D possibly matching TRBD1 (5 bases). Germline CDR1 LNHDA, CDR2 SQIVND (reference sequence). Trimming shortened V by 3 bases and J by 7 bases, and 19 bases separated the two germline ends. The CDR3 length is 17 residues. The CDR3 region is CASSIILGAGGANVLTF. For the CDR3, the DNA is TGTGCCAGTAGTATTATCCTTGGGGCAGGTGGAGCCAACGTCCTGACTTTC.

Remarks on this clonotype: A much larger clone is a single base away; this may be a read error. The chain is built from TRBV6-6 and TRBJ2-7; unclear D gene. The germline gives CDR1 MNHNY, CDR2 SVGAGI (reference sequence). The CDR3 has 11 amino acids. CDR3 region: CASSYVDEQSF. For the CDR3, the DNA is TGTGCCAGCAGTTACGTAGACGAGCAGTCCTTC.

In its sample, this clonotype was seen many times. The CDR3 spells CASSHAGTDSSYNEQFF. The CDR3 region has the DNA TGCGCCAGCAGCCATGCCGGGACAGACAGCTCCTACAATGAGCAGTTCTTC. The V and J genes are TRBV4-1 and TRBJ2-1; TRBD1 matches 7 bases. CDR1 is MGHRA, CDR2 YSYEKL, per germline. The V and J ends lost 3 bases and 0 bases, in that order; junction bases with no gene match: 8. The length of the CDR3 is 17 residues.

There are many counts of this clonotype. The CDR3 coding sequence is TGCAGTGCTAATGGCCAGGGAGTCTACGAGCAGTACTTC. The encoded protein is CSANGQGVYEQYF. V gene TRBV20-1 combines with J gene TRBJ2-7; either TRBD1 or TRBD2 may fit D (5 bases each). The germline V gene has CDR1 DFQATT and CDR2 SNEGSKA (reference sequence). V lost 4 bases and J lost 3, with 13 bases in between. This CDR3 has 13 residues.

This clonotype was seen ten or more times. The chain employs TRBV5-6 and TRBJ2-6; no clear D. Trimming cost V 0 bases and J 0 bases, with 7 bases left between them. The germline V gene encodes CDR1 SGHDT and CDR2 YYEEEE. The CDR3 loop spans 16 amino acids. Here the CDR3 DNA reads TGTGCCAGCAGCTTGGAGCTGATCTCTGGGGCCAACGTCCTGACTTTC. This translates into CASSLELISGANVLTF.

This clonotype has just a few counts. The rearrangement joins TRBV4-2 to TRBJ1-1; 9 nucleotides line up with TRBD1. Unmatched junction bases numbered 5, after V lost 1 base and J lost 5 bases. Germline assignment: CDR1 LGHNA and CDR2 YNFKEQ. The CDR3 runs to 15 residues. The CDR3 coding sequence is TGTGCCAGCAGCCAAGCGACGACAGGGGGGACTGAAGCTTTCTTT. It translates to CASSQATTGGTEAFF.

The table lists this clonotype with many counts. CDR3 nucleotide sequence: TGTGCCACCAGTGACCCCCCGGGAGGGGCCGGAGGCACAGATACGCAGTATTTT. As protein: CATSDPPGGAGGTDTQYF. The V gene is TRBV24-1, the J gene TRBJ2-3; 8 nucleotides match TRBD2. CDR1 KGHDR and CDR2 SFDVKD come from the germline V gene. The J segment lost 1 base and the V segment lost 4 bases, leaving 12 bases of the junction unmatched. The CDR3 has 18 amino acids.

Concerning this clonotype itself: This may stem from a read error, because a much larger clone lies one nucleotide away. Since the CDR3 does not end with the conserved phenylalanine or tryptophan, this likely comes from a read error. J is TRBJ2-5 and V is TRBV5-1; D not resolved. V gave up 6 bases and J gave up 1 base, with 10 bases separating them. This CDR3 comprises 13 residues. The germline gives CDR1 SGHRS, CDR2 YFSETQ. CDR3 sequence (DNA): TGCGCCAGCAAAACGTACCTCCAAGAGACCCAGTACTCC. The encoded protein is CASKTYLQETQYS.

This clonotype showed up many times. The chain has TRBV7-9 and TRBJ2-3, with 10 positions matching TRBD2. This CDR3 is built from 16 residues. Germline values: CDR1 SEHNR, CDR2 FQNEAQ (reference sequence). V lost 5 bases and J lost 2; bases outside the gene matches: 7. The CDR3 region is CASSPRLAGYTDTQYF. As DNA, the CDR3 is TGTGCCAGCAGCCCAAGACTAGCGGGTTACACAGATACGCAGTATTTT.

The CDR3 coding sequence is TGTGCCAGCCGGGGACTTTCATATGAGCAGTTCTTC. Protein: CASRGLSYEQFF. The rearrangement uses TRBV27 and TRBJ2-1; D possibly corresponds to TRBD2 (6 bases). Trimming took off 8 bases at V and 8 bases at J, with 13 bases between the two ends. The CDR3 covers 12 residues. Germline loops: CDR1 MNHEY, CDR2 SMNVEV (reference sequence).

This clonotype was recorded many times. The V gene is TRBV20-1, the J gene TRBJ2-7, with D unclear. V lost 3 bases and J lost 1, with 7 bases in between. The CDR3 contains 12 residues. Germline assignment: CDR1 DFQATT and CDR2 SNEGSKA (reference sequence). CDR3 bases: TGCAGTGCTAGCGACTCATCCTACGAGCAGTACTTC. Translating gives CSASDSSYEQYF.

This clonotype was seen ten or more times. This chain uses TRBV6-2 or TRBV6-3 with TRBJ2-2; weak D call: TRBD2 (6 bases). The V gene's germline CDR1 is MNHEY and CDR2 SVGEGT. The CDR3 is 16 residues long. The V gene lost 6 bases and the J gene lost 0 bases, with 14 bases spanning the gap. The DNA for the CDR3 is TGTGCCAGCAGCCTCGCTAGCGTCGCGAACACCGGGGAGCTGTTTTTT. Protein: CASSLASVANTGELFF.

This clonotype was observed at least ten times. V gene TRBV9 combines with J gene TRBJ1-6, with D possibly being TRBD1 (5 bases). Trimming removed 3 bases at V and 10 bases at J, with 20 bases between. CDR1 SGDLS and CDR2 YYNGEE come from the germline V gene. The CDR3 is 16 residues long. The DNA for the CDR3 is TGTGCCAGCAGCGCCAACCCGGGGGAAGACAGATCACCCCTCCACTTT. This gives the protein CASSANPGEDRSPLHF.

On this clonotype itself: Lacking the conserved final phenylalanine or tryptophan, this CDR3 likely reflects a read error. The J gene is TRBJ2-7, the V gene TRBV15; possibly TRBD1 for D (7 bases). Deletions cut 0 bases from V and 7 bases from J, with 19 bases between. The CDR3 covers 16 residues. Germline lookup yields CDR1 LNHNV and CDR2 YYDKDF (reference sequence). Here the CDR3 reads CATSRDLGTAGREQYY. For the CDR3, the DNA is TGTGCCACCAGCAGAGATCTTGGGACAGCTGGGAGGGAGCAGTACTAC.

This clonotype occurred a few times. One end of the junction does not line up with germline, which may come from a read error. The genes are TRBV20-1 and TRBJ1-1; 7 positions match TRBD1. The germline V gene has CDR1 DFQATT and CDR2 SNEGSKA (reference sequence). The length of the CDR3 is 15 residues. The DNA of the CDR3 is TGCAGTGCTAGCCGGGACAGAGATCAGGGTACTGAAGCTTTATTT. Translating gives CSASRDRDQGTEALF.

The chain recombines TRBV2 with TRBJ2-7; 10 nucleotides agree with TRBD2. The CDR3 spans 14 residues. Germline lookup yields CDR1 SNHLY and CDR2 FYNNEI. Trimming at V came to 5 bases and at J to 4 bases, leaving 5 bases not matched to a gene. In DNA form, the CDR3 reads TGTGCCAGCAGTTTTAGCGGGGGGCAGTACGAGCAGTACTTC. Translating gives CASSFSGGQYEQYF.

This clonotype was seen many times. The V and J genes are TRBV6-2 or TRBV6-3 and TRBJ2-5; D possibly corresponds to TRBD2 (6 bases). This CDR3 has 15 residues. Trimming pared 7 bases from V and 2 bases from J, leaving 17 bases between. The V gene's germline CDR1 is MNHEY and CDR2 SVGEGT. The CDR3 sequence: CASTQESGGQETQYF. The CDR3 DNA reads as TGTGCCAGCACCCAAGAATCCGGGGGTCAAGAGACCCAGTACTTC.